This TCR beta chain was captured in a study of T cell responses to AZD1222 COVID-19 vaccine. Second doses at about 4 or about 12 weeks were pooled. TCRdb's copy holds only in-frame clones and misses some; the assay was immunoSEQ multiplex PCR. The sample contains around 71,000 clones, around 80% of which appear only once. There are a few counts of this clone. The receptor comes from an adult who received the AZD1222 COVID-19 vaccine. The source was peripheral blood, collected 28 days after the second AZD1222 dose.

CDR3 bases: TGCGCCAGCAGCTTGGAGGGACTAGCAAGCTCCTACAATGAGCAGTTCTTC. Its protein product is CASSLEGLASSYNEQFF. The chain uses TRBV5-1 and TRBJ2-1; TRBD2 agrees at 9 bases. The CDR3 has 17 amino acids. V dropped 0 bases and J dropped 0; count of bases not matched to a gene: 4. Germline loops: CDR1 SGHRS, CDR2 YFSETQ.